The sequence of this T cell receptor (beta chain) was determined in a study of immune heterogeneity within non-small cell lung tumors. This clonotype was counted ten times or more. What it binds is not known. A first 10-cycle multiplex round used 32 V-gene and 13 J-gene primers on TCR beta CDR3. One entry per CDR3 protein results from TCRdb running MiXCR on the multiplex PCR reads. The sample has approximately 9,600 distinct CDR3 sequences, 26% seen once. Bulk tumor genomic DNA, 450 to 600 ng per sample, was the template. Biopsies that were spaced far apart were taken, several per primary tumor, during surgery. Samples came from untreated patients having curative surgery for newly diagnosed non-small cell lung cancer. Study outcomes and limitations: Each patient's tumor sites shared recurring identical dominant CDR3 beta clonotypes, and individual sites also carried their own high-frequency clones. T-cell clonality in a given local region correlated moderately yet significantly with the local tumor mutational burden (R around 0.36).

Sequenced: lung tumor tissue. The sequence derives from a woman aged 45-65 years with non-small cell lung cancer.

The CDR3 sequence is CSARAPVGASIQHF. The DNA of the CDR3 is TGCAGTGCTAGAGCCCCGGTAGGAGCCAGCATCCAGCATTTT. V is TRBV20-1 and J is TRBJ1-5; D uncertain. The CDR3 has 14 amino acids. The germline V gene encodes CDR1 DFQATT and CDR2 SNEGSKA (reference sequence). Trimming removed 1 base at V and 12 bases at J, with 19 bases between.